This TCR beta chain was recovered during a study of OX40 agonist ivuxolimab in advanced cancers. Looking at the study overall: Checkpoint inhibitors had been given previously to approximately 41% of patients.

The CDR3 runs to 14 residues. J lost 12 bases, V lost 2 bases, and 7 bases had no gene match. The germline CDR1 and CDR2 sequences are PRHDT and FYEKMQ (reference sequence). Profiled with immunoSEQ multiplex PCR; TCRdb holds only in-frame clones, not every one. The table shows fewer than 15,000 clones, with 65% to 85% occurring only once. General study results and limits: On average, CD8+ T cells showed a greater number of expanded clones than CD4+. Among the lowest levels of clonal expansion were found in partial responders at 0.1-3.0 mg/kg.

About this clone: As yet, its antigen is unknown.

V and J are TRBV13 and TRBJ1-4; 9 nucleotides align to TRBD1. The specimen comprised CD4+ or CD8+ T cells sorted from blood, sampled in a trial of the OX40 agonist ivuxolimab. This TCR was sampled from an adult with an advanced solid tumor such as melanoma, head and neck, liver or kidney cancer. This CDR3 reads CASSLRQGVWELFF. The CDR3 nucleotides are TGTGCCAGCAGCTTACGACAGGGGGTGTGGGAACTGTTTTTT.